Following are 8 T cell receptor beta chains from one sample sequenced in a study of T-cell reconstitution after alpha-beta-depleted transplantation in children. TCRbeta library preparation incorporated unique molecular identifiers. Using its own MiXCR run on the PCR reads, TCRdb lists one record per CDR3 protein. This table has some 520,000 distinct CDR3 sequences, 30% to 35% appearing once. Here the sequenced sample was PBMCs from the stem cell graft donor, taken from the stem cell graft. The origin of the receptors is a human donor who donated a stem cell graft to a child with aplastic anemia.

This clonotype was counted between two and nine times. The chain couples TRBV28 to TRBJ2-7; TRBD1 matches 7 bases. After removal of 6 bases from V and 2 bases from J, the junction contained 10 bases not matched to a gene. The CDR3 is 15 amino acids. Germline values: CDR1 MDHEN, CDR2 SYDVKM. CDR3 loop: CASSTRDRPTYEQYF. Written as DNA, the CDR3 is TGTGCCAGCAGCACACGGGACAGACCAACCTACGAGCAGTACTTC.

The chain combines TRBV5-1 with TRBJ2-7; the match to TRBD1 covers 8 bases. The V gene's germline CDR1 is SGHRS and CDR2 YFSETQ. J gave up 3 bases and V 0 bases, and 8 bases lay outside the gene matches. There are 16 residues in the CDR3. The chain's CDR3 is CASSLGAGGASYEQYF. The CDR3, as DNA: TGCGCCAGCAGCTTGGGGGCAGGGGGCGCCAGCTACGAGCAGTACTTC.

V gene TRBV4-2 combines with J gene TRBJ2-1; TRBD2 aligns across 14 bases. After removal of 4 bases from V and 8 bases from J, the junction contained 13 bases not matched to a gene. The CDR3 is 18 residues long. Germline V gene sequence: CDR1 LGHNA, CDR2 YNFKEQ. The CDR3 reads CASSRLAGGSRDQDEQFF. CDR3 nucleotide sequence: TGTGCCAGCAGCCGACTAGCGGGAGGGTCCAGGGACCAAGATGAGCAGTTCTTC.

The chain employs TRBV4-2 and TRBJ2-5; TRBD2 agrees at 9 bases. CDR1 is LGHNA, CDR2 YNFKEQ, per germline. This CDR3 spans 18 amino acids. The V and J ends lost 0 bases and 4 bases, in that order; junction bases with no gene match: 12. CDR3 nucleotide sequence: TGTGCCAGCAGCCAAGAGCCGGTCCCTGCGGGAGGGGGAGAGACCCAGTACTTC. Translating gives CASSQEPVPAGGGETQYF.

The V call is TRBV11-2, the J call TRBJ2-3, with D uncertain. Germline CDR1 SGHAT, CDR2 FQNNGV. CDR3 length: 13 residues. Deletions cut 3 bases from V and 5 bases from J, with 9 bases between. The CDR3 DNA follows: TGTGCCAGCAGCTTCCCGAGACGAGATACGCAGTATTTT. This sequence encodes CASSFPRRDTQYF.

This clonotype has more than one count but fewer than ten. The rearrangement joins TRBV6-2 or TRBV6-3 to TRBJ2-5; TRBD2 is a possible D gene (5 bases). With 0 bases removed from V and 5 bases from J, the gap between germline ends came to 13 bases. This CDR3 has 15 amino acids. In germline, CDR1 is MNHEY, CDR2 SVGEGT. As DNA, the CDR3 is TGTGCCAGCAGTTACTCGATTCTAGGAGGCGAGACCCAGTACTTC. Protein sequence: CASSYSILGGETQYF.

The CDR3 bases are TGCAGCGGGGTCGGGAGGGCCTGGATGGATACGCAGTATTTT. Encoded protein: CSGVGRAWMDTQYF. The chain combines TRBV29-1 with TRBJ2-3; TRBD2 agrees at 8 bases. Germline trimming cut 7 bases from V and 6 bases from J; bases unmatched to any gene: 12. Germline V gene data show CDR1 as SQVTM and CDR2 as ANQGSEA. This CDR3 spans 14 amino acids.

This clonotype is a singleton in its sample. This chain links TRBV19 with TRBJ2-1; 8 bases align to TRBD2. The V and J ends lost 1 base and 9 bases, in that order; junction bases with no gene match: 2. The CDR3 covers 13 residues. From germline, CDR1 is LNHDA and CDR2 SQIVND (reference sequence). The CDR3 region has the DNA TGTGCCAGTAGTATAGCAGCGGGAGCTGAGCAGTTCTTC. Its protein is CASSIAAGAEQFF.